Below, 24 T cell receptor beta chains from the same sample are listed, as sequenced in a study of blood T cell repertoires in COVID-19. Only in-frame clones appear in the TCRdb table, and some are missing; sequencing was by immunoSEQ multiplex PCR. The table shows roughly 70,000 clones, with 65% to 90% occurring only once. Sequenced: peripheral blood. These TCRs come from a man over 45 with active COVID-19.

This clone was counted between two and nine times. The chain couples TRBV6-5 to TRBJ1-3; D is unresolved. This CDR3 has 14 residues. Germline loops: CDR1 MNHEY, CDR2 SVGAGI. V was shortened by 7 bases and J by 1 base, with 11 bases between the two germline ends. CDR3 region: CASNPRGSGNTIYF. CDR3 sequence (DNA): TGTGCCAGCAACCCCAGAGGGTCTGGAAACACCATATATTTT.

This clone was seen more than once but under ten times. The chain joins TRBV24-1 to TRBJ1-2, with TRBD1 as a possible D gene (6 bases). Germline assignment: CDR1 KGHDR and CDR2 SFDVKD. The CDR3 runs to 17 residues. The V end was cut by 0 bases, the J end by 0 bases, with 13 bases between. The CDR3 loop reads CATSDLGQIYPNYGYTF. DNA for the CDR3: TGTGCCACCAGTGATTTGGGACAGATTTATCCTAACTATGGCTACACCTTC.

The chain carries TRBV13 and TRBJ2-1; TRBD2 aligns across 7 bases. The CDR3 sequence is 15 residues long. Germline values: CDR1 PRHDT, CDR2 FYEKMQ (reference sequence). The trim removed 0 bases at V and 9 bases at J, leaving 8 bases unmatched. The CDR3 region is CASSLGFGGNSEQFF. The CDR3 DNA is TGTGCCAGCAGCTTAGGGTTCGGGGGGAACTCTGAGCAGTTCTTC. Drawing the rest from reference TRBV13 and TRBJ2-1, the complete variable domain is AAGVIQSPRHLIKEKRETATLKCYPIPRHDTVYWYQQGPGQDPQFLISFYEKMQSDKGSIPDRFSAQQFSDYHSELNMSSLELGDSALYFCASSLGFGGNSEQFFGPGTRLTVL.

This clone has only a few counts. CDR3 coding DNA: TGTGCCAGCAGTTCCACAGGGGTTTCCGGGGAGCTGTTTTTT. Encoded protein: CASSSTGVSGELFF. This chain uses TRBV6-6 with TRBJ2-2, with 7 bases that match TRBD1. The germline gives CDR1 MNHNY, CDR2 SVGAGI (reference sequence). The CDR3 runs to 14 residues. The trim removed 4 bases at V and 6 bases at J, leaving 5 bases unmatched.

CDR3 sequence reads: CASRYDRPTPIIQYF. CDR3 in DNA: TGTGCCAGCAGATATGACAGGCCCACCCCTATCATTCAGTACTTC. This chain uses TRBV6-4 with TRBJ2-4; the D gene is possibly TRBD1 (6 bases). CDR1 is MRHNA, CDR2 SNTAGT, per germline. V was clipped by 6 bases and J by 9 bases, with 21 bases between them. The CDR3 covers 15 residues.

V is TRBV3-1 (or the pseudogene TRBV3-2) and J is TRBJ1-4, with TRBD1 identical over 9 bases. This CDR3 is built from 13 residues. The germline gives CDR1 LGHDT, CDR2 YNNKEL (reference sequence). The trim removed 6 bases at V and 8 bases at J, leaving 4 bases unmatched. CDR3 residues: CASRHGQGEKLFF. CDR3 sequence (DNA): TGTGCCAGCAGACATGGACAGGGGGAAAAACTGTTTTTT.

This chain links TRBV6-5 with TRBJ1-3, with TRBD1 identical over 7 bases. Unmatched junction bases numbered 3, after V lost 5 bases and J lost 2 bases. Germline V gene data show CDR1 as MNHEY and CDR2 as SVGAGI. The CDR3 sequence is 14 residues long. CDR3 in amino acids: CASSPTGPGNTIYF. In DNA, the CDR3 is TGTGCCAGCAGTCCGACAGGGCCTGGAAACACCATATATTTT.

The rearrangement links TRBV6-6 to TRBJ2-5, with a weak D call TRBD2 (5 bases). In germline, CDR1 is MNHNY, CDR2 SVGAGI (reference sequence). The CDR3 totals 12 residues. With 5 bases removed from V and 4 bases from J, the gap between germline ends came to 8 bases. The CDR3 DNA reads TGTGCCAGCAGTGGGAGTGGAGAGACCCAGTACTTC. Amino acid sequence: CASSGSGETQYF.

The rearrangement joins TRBV6-4 to TRBJ2-2; TRBD2 matches 9 bases. CDR3 length equals 15 residues. Germline CDR1 is MRHNA and CDR2 is SNTAGT. The V gene end was trimmed by 4 bases and the J gene end by 3 bases; junction bases not matched to a gene: 3. In DNA, the CDR3 is TGTGCCAGCAGTGCGCGGGGGGGCTACACCGGGGAGCTGTTTTTT. Protein product: CASSARGGYTGELFF.

The chain employs TRBV10-1 and TRBJ2-1; a weak D match, TRBD1 (7 bases). CDR3 size: 15 residues. The germline V and J ends were trimmed by 3 bases and 7 bases, with 16 bases remaining between them. Germline loops: CDR1 WNHNN, CDR2 SYGVQD (reference sequence). In DNA form, the CDR3 reads TGCGCCAGCAGTGACCGAAGCAGGGGGAGGAATGAGCAGTTCTTC. As protein: CASSDRSRGRNEQFF.

The V call is TRBV5-1, the J call TRBJ1-1; no clear D. Per the germline V gene, CDR1 is SGHRS and CDR2 is YFSETQ. V was clipped by 0 bases and J by 0 bases, with 9 bases between them. The CDR3 loop spans 15 amino acids. The CDR3 DNA reads TGCGCCAGCAGCTTGGACATTGGTCTGAACACTGAAGCTTTCTTT. Translation: CASSLDIGLNTEAFF. Looking up the rest from reference TRBV5-1 and TRBJ1-1 gives the full variable domain: KAGVTQTPRYLIKTRGQQVTLSCSPISGHRSVSWYQQTPGQGLQFLFEYFSETQRNKGNFPGRFSGRQFSNSRSEMNVSTLELGDSALYLCASSLDIGLNTEAFFGQGTRLTVV.

The rearrangement joins TRBV5-1 to TRBJ2-2, with a possible D match to TRBD2 (6 bases). V lost 0 bases and J 2 bases, leaving 8 bases between the germline ends. Germline V gene lookup returns CDR1 SGHRS and CDR2 YFSETQ. CDR3 length: 15 amino acids. The CDR3 sequence is CASSLAGDNTGELFF. CDR3 nucleotide sequence: TGCGCCAGCAGCTTGGCGGGAGATAACACCGGGGAGCTGTTTTTT.

The rearrangement joins TRBV11-2 to TRBJ2-5; tentatively, D is TRBD2 (6 bases). There are 15 residues in the CDR3. Per germline, CDR1 SGHAT and CDR2 FQNNGV. Between the trimmed V and J ends, which lost 5 bases and 0 bases, there was a span of 13 bases. DNA for the CDR3: TGTGCCAGCAGCCTTCTACTAGCAAACCAAGAGACCCAGTACTTC. Protein product: CASSLLLANQETQYF.

This sequence joins TRBV29-1 and TRBJ2-5; D may be TRBD1 (6 bases). The CDR3 has 12 amino acids. Germline CDR1 SQVTM, CDR2 ANQGSEA. The V end lost 1 base, the J end lost 3 bases, and 6 bases lay between the germline ends. CDR3 region: CSVEGTEETQYF. CDR3 DNA: TGCAGCGTTGAAGGGACAGAAGAGACCCAGTACTTC.

V is TRBV18 and J is TRBJ1-1, with 8 bases fitting TRBD1. Germline V gives CDR1 KGHSH, CDR2 LQKENI. CDR3 length equals 12 residues. The trim removed 3 bases at V and 8 bases at J, leaving 2 bases unmatched. CDR3 protein: CASSPDREEAFF. CDR3 coding DNA: TGTGCCAGCTCACCGGACAGGGAAGAAGCTTTCTTT.

The rearrangement joins TRBV5-1 to TRBJ2-7; D is possibly TRBD2 (6 bases). Germline V CDR1 and CDR2: SGHRS, YFSETQ. This CDR3 region has 17 residues. The germline V and J ends were trimmed by 3 bases and 0 bases, with 19 bases remaining between them. CDR3 DNA sequence: TGCGCCAGCAGCTCGGGCCAAGGGGCCGGGAGCTCCTACGAGCAGTACTTC. Protein product: CASSSGQGAGSSYEQYF.

The chain uses TRBV7-2 and TRBJ1-2; D unclear. The CDR3 runs to 11 residues. Germline CDR1 and CDR2: SGHTA and FQGNSA. V was pared by 7 bases and J by 7 bases, with 10 bases between. The chain's CDR3 is CASIRRGGYTF. The CDR3 DNA reads as TGTGCCAGCATCCGCCGGGGTGGCTACACCTTC.

The chain links TRBV5-1 to TRBJ2-7; D remains ambiguous. Germline-derived CDR1 and CDR2 are SGHRS and YFSETQ. V was cut by 0 bases and J by 2 bases, with 15 bases left in between. CDR3 length equals 16 residues. CDR3 nucleotide sequence: TGCGCCAGCAGCTTGGAGTCCTCCGCGGCAGCCTACGAGCAGTACTTC. Translated: CASSLESSAAAYEQYF.

The chain is built from TRBV4-2 and TRBJ2-3; TRBD2 is a possible D gene (6 bases). V gave up 1 base and J gave up 2 bases, with 10 bases separating them. The CDR3 consists of 15 residues. Germline values: CDR1 LGHNA, CDR2 YNFKEQ. The CDR3 bases are TGTGCCAGCAGCCAAGGGTGGGACTCCACAGATACGCAGTATTTT. Translated, it gives CASSQGWDSTDTQYF.

This rearrangement joins TRBV29-1 to TRBJ2-2, with TRBD2 matching 8 bases. V dropped 7 bases and J dropped 3; count of bases not matched to a gene: 10. The CDR3 consists of 15 residues. Germline V gene data show CDR1 as SQVTM and CDR2 as ANQGSEA. CDR3 bases: TGCAGCGCCCCGGGAGGGGGGGTTGACACCGGGGAGCTGTTTTTT. This encodes CSAPGGGVDTGELFF.

The chain carries TRBV6-1 and TRBJ2-5, with D possibly TRBD1 on 5 matching bases. Trimming pared 3 bases from V and 7 bases from J, leaving 27 bases between. The CDR3 is made up of 18 amino acids. Germline V gives CDR1 MNHNS, CDR2 SASEGT. Here the CDR3 DNA reads TGTGCCAGCAGTGAGGCCGCCCAGGGTGGGGTACAGCTCTTGACCCAGTACTTC. This encodes CASSEAAQGGVQLLTQYF.

This clone was counted a single time. This chain joins TRBV19 and TRBJ1-5; TRBD1 matches at 7 bases. Germline trimming cut 5 bases from V and 3 bases from J; bases unmatched to any gene: 7. The length of the CDR3 is 15 residues. The germline gives CDR1 LNHDA, CDR2 SQIVND (reference sequence). The DNA of the CDR3 is TGTGCCAGTAGTTCGAAGACAGGGTTCAATCAGCCCCAGCATTTT. This codes for CASSSKTGFNQPQHF.

The rearrangement joins TRBV7-2 to TRBJ2-1, with D tentatively TRBD2 (5 bases). Trimming removed 1 base from V and 7 bases from J, with 11 bases in between. Germline assignment: CDR1 SGHTA and CDR2 FQGNSA. CDR3 length equals 14 residues. This chain's CDR3 is CASSLVQRGNEQFF. For the CDR3, the DNA is TGTGCCAGCAGCTTAGTACAACGGGGTAATGAGCAGTTCTTC.

This sequence joins TRBV19 and TRBJ2-7, with D tentatively TRBD1 (5 bases). The CDR3 contains 14 residues. Germline loops: CDR1 LNHDA, CDR2 SQIVND (reference sequence). Trimming left V 4 bases short and J 0 bases short, with 10 bases between. CDR3 sequence: CASSSSRDSYEQYF. CDR3 in DNA: TGTGCCAGTAGTAGTAGCAGGGACTCCTACGAGCAGTACTTC.